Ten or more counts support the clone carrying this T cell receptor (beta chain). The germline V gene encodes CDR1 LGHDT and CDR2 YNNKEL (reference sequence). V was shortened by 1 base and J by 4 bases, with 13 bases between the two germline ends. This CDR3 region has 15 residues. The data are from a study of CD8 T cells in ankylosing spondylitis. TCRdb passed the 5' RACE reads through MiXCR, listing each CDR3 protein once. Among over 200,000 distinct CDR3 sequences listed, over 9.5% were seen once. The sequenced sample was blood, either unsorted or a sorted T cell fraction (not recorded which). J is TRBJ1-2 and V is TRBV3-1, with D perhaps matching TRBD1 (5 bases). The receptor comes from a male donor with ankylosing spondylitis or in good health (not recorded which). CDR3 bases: TGTGCCAGCAGCCAAGTCTCAGGGTCCCTCTATGGCTACACCTTC. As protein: CASSQVSGSLYGYTF. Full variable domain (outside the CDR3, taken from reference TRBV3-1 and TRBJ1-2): DTAVSQTPKYLVTQMGNDKSIKCEQNLGHDTMYWYKQDSKKFLKIMFSYNNKELIINETVPNRFSPKSPDKAHLNLHINSLELGDSAVYFCASSQVSGSLYGYTFGSGTRLTVV.